A single T cell receptor beta chain is shown here with its context. Its antigen remains unknown. The entry originates in a study of shared clonotypes between healthy human individuals. As originally analysed: ImmunoSEQ only sent back junction sequences with no quality scores, so filtering was done differently. Profiling relied on immunoSEQ multiplex PCR, and the TCRdb table lists in-frame clones only, not all of them. Clone size and V and J calls were adopted from that table, with D and trimming inferred from the DNA. The data hold over a million clones, with around 78% observed a single time. The V segment lost 3 bases and the J segment 6 bases; nucleotides outside the gene matches: 11. The CDR3 length is 17 residues. Germline CDR1 reads SGHVS; CDR2 reads FQNEAQ. Regarding the study as a whole: About 5% of naive CD4 clonotypes were shared across four donors.

This sequence was found in a man between 18 and 35 years old in good health. Some clones in this sample may be carry-over from other donors' samples. This chain joins TRBV7-8 and TRBJ1-1; 12 nucleotides align to TRBD1. The sequenced sample consisted of memory CD4+ T cells from PBMCs. Subset noted: CD45RA-negative fraction. Here the CDR3 reads CASSLWDRGRFIPEAFF. The CDR3 nucleotides are TGTGCCAGCAGCTTGTGGGACAGGGGGCGATTTATCCCTGAAGCTTTCTTT.